The rows below give T cell receptor beta chains drawn from one sample of a study of T-cell memory formation after mild COVID-19. A single record per CDR3 protein comes from TCRdb applying MiXCR to the 5' RACE reads. This table has 270,000 or so distinct CDR3 sequences, over 15% appearing once. The sample taken for sequencing was PBMCs or a T cell subset sorted from them (not recorded which). All receptors come from a man aged 18 to 30 who had mild COVID-19 (a few samples of this study predate the infection). Cell type and time point are not known. Both conserved end residues are part of each CDR3. The D gene is left open where the match is weak. Size tells how often a clone was seen (once, few, many) or the class of an expanded clone, and some rows leave it out.

few,NA,TRBJ1-6,TRBV7-2,TGTGCCAGCAGCTTAGGTCCAGGTTATAATTCACCCCTCCACTTT,CASSLGPGYNSPLHF
NA,NA,TRBJ2-3,TRBV4-3,TGCGCCAGCAGCCAAGGACTACCGGTCACAGATACGCAGTATTTT,CASSQGLPVTDTQYF
NA,NA,TRBJ2-2,TRBV7-3,TGTGCCAGCAGCGGGGACCCGGGAGCCGGGGAGCTGTTTTTT,CASSGDPGAGELFF
NA,NA,TRBJ2-5,TRBV2,TGTGCCAGCGGAACCCCGGTCGCCGGTGGGGAGACCCAGTACTTC,CASGTPVAGGETQYF
few,NA,TRBJ1-1,TRBV20-1,TGCAGTGCCAAAATGACAGGCTTCGAAGCTTTCTTT,CSAKMTGFEAFF
few,TRBD2,TRBJ2-1,TRBV4-1,TGCGCCAGCAGCCCTTCGGGACTAGCGGGGGAGCAGTTCTTC,CASSPSGLAGEQFF
few,TRBD1,TRBJ2-2,TRBV5-1,TGCGCCAGCAGTGCCCTGGGACAGGGTACCGGGGAGCTGTTTTTT,CASSALGQGTGELFF
NA,TRBD2,TRBJ2-5,TRBV5-1,TGCGCCAGCAGCTTTGGACTAGCGGAAGAGACCCAGTACTTC,CASSFGLAEETQYF
few,NA,TRBJ2-2,TRBV5-1,TGCGCCAGCAGCTTGCCAGGGATCGGCACCGGGGAGCTGTTTTTT,CASSLPGIGTGELFF
few,NA,TRBJ2-7,TRBV19,TGTGCCAGTAGTGAAAGGGGCTCGAGCAGCGAGCAGTACTTC,CASSERGSSSEQYF
NA,NA,TRBJ1-1,TRBV7-3,TGTGCCAGCAGCTTAGGGTCTACGGCCCACACTGAAGCTTTCTTT,CASSLGSTAHTEAFF
few,NA,TRBJ1-5,TRBV6-2/TRBV6-3,TGTGCCAGCACCCCAGGGGCCTATAATCAGCCCCAGCATTTT,CASTPGAYNQPQHF